A single sample is the source of the 19 T cell receptor beta chains below, sequenced in a study of blood T cell repertoires in COVID-19. TCRdb keeps only in-frame clones here, not all; method: immunoSEQ multiplex PCR. The sample yields about 140,000 clones, around 87% seen once. The sequencing input was peripheral blood. The receptors were sampled from a human donor in a cohort sampled during active COVID-19.

The rearrangement links TRBV28 to TRBJ1-1; no clear D. This CDR3 has 10 amino acids. V was clipped by 4 bases and J by 7 bases, with 4 bases between them. The germline V gene encodes CDR1 MDHEN and CDR2 SYDVKM. This chain's CDR3 is CASSSYEAFF. The DNA of the CDR3 is TGTGCCAGCAGTTCCTATGAAGCTTTCTTT.

This rearrangement joins TRBV4-1 to TRBJ2-4; tentatively, D is TRBD2 (5 bases). Germline values: CDR1 MGHRA, CDR2 YSYEKL. V lost 4 bases, J lost 3 bases, and 16 bases lay in between. The CDR3 covers 16 residues. The CDR3 nucleotides are TGCGCCAGCAGCCCCGGCGGGTCCCCCGGCAAAAACATTCAGTACTTC. Protein product: CASSPGGSPGKNIQYF.

CDR3 DNA sequence: TGTGCCAGCAGTTACTCCTGGGCCGAACTCGATACGCAGTATTTT. Translating gives CASSYSWAELDTQYF. The rearrangement uses TRBV6-2 or TRBV6-3 and TRBJ2-3; D is unclear. Per the germline V gene, CDR1 is MNHEY and CDR2 is SVGEGT. This CDR3 contains 15 residues. The germline V and J ends were trimmed by 0 bases and 6 bases, with 13 bases remaining between them.

This chain links TRBV4-1 with TRBJ2-1; D gene unclear. Germline CDR1 reads MGHRA; CDR2 reads YSYEKL. The CDR3 is made up of 12 amino acids. V shed 4 bases and J shed 10 bases, with 11 bases lying between them. The CDR3 DNA is TGCGCCAGCAGCCCGGATGGCAGGGAGCAGTTCTTC. Protein product: CASSPDGREQFF.

DNA of the CDR3: TGCAGCGGTGGTTTTCGGACAGGGTATAACGAGCAGTTCTTC. It codes for CSGGFRTGYNEQFF. V is TRBV29-1 and J is TRBJ2-1, with 8 bases that match TRBD1. The CDR3 is made up of 14 amino acids. Germline-derived CDR1 and CDR2 are SQVTM and ANQGSEA. After removal of 7 bases from V and 10 bases from J, the junction contained 15 bases not matched to a gene.

The table lists this clone with a count of one. This chain connects TRBV6-6 to TRBJ1-4; 10 bases match TRBD1. V was clipped by 5 bases and J by 6 bases; unmatched bases: 3. The CDR3 has 14 residues. Germline CDR1 reads MNHNY; CDR2 reads SVGAGI (reference sequence). The CDR3 loop reads CASSPGTGDEKLFF. The CDR3 region has the DNA TGTGCCAGCAGTCCCGGGACAGGGGATGAAAAACTGTTTTTT.

The chain uses TRBV28 and TRBJ2-1, with D possibly matching TRBD1 (5 bases). V was cut by 2 bases and J by 10 bases, with 12 bases left in between. The CDR3 runs to 13 residues. From germline, CDR1 is MDHEN and CDR2 SYDVKM. CDR3 loop: CASSLGALGEQFF. The CDR3 DNA sequence: TGTGCCAGCAGTTTAGGGGCTTTGGGGGAGCAGTTCTTC.

CDR3 sequence: CASSPADSGIYYGYTF. In DNA, the CDR3 is TGTGCCAGCTCACCAGCGGACAGCGGAATTTACTATGGCTACACCTTC. V is TRBV18 and J is TRBJ1-2; tentatively, D is TRBD1 (6 bases). Germline CDR1 reads KGHSH; CDR2 reads LQKENI. This CDR3 has 16 amino acids. V lost 2 bases and J 3 bases, leaving 16 bases between the germline ends. The variable domain in full, with the rest retrieved from reference TRBV18 and TRBJ1-2, is NAGVMQNPRHLVRRRGQEARLRCSPMKGHSHVYWYRQLPEEGLKFMVYLQKENIIDESGMPKERFSAEFPKEGPSILRIQQVVRGDSAAYFCASSPADSGIYYGYTFGSGTRLTVV.

This clone came up a few times. CDR3 sequence: CASSVGTDTEAFF. Here the CDR3 DNA reads TGTGCCAGCTCCGTGGGGACAGACACTGAAGCTTTCTTT. This chain links TRBV18 with TRBJ1-1; 7 bases match TRBD1. This CDR3 comprises 13 residues. Germline V CDR1 and CDR2: KGHSH, LQKENI. The V and J ends lost 6 bases and 3 bases, in that order; junction bases with no gene match: 4.

The rearrangement links TRBV10-3 to TRBJ2-3; D is undetermined. Trimming left V 4 bases short and J 2 bases short, with 10 bases between. CDR3 size: 14 residues. Germline-derived CDR1 and CDR2 are ENHRY and SYGVKD. The CDR3 bases are TGTGCCATCAGTGCCGAAAGCGCCACAGATACGCAGTATTTT. Translating it yields CAISAESATDTQYF.

The chain combines TRBV28 with TRBJ1-4; D gene ambiguous. Trimming cost V 6 bases and J 4 bases, with 12 bases left between them. CDR1 MDHEN and CDR2 SYDVKM come from the germline V gene. This CDR3 is built from 14 residues. The DNA of the CDR3 is TGTGCCAGCAGACCAGGAGGCCGTAATGAAAAACTGTTTTTT. Residues: CASRPGGRNEKLFF.

The J gene is TRBJ2-2, the V gene TRBV5-4; no clear D. The length of the CDR3 is 12 residues. Germline CDR1 is SGHNT and CDR2 is YYREEE (reference sequence). Trimming pared 2 bases from V and 8 bases from J, leaving 7 bases between. DNA of the CDR3: TGTGCCAGCAGCTTAAATTCAGGGGAGCTGTTTTTT. Translation: CASSLNSGELFF.

This chain links TRBV15 with TRBJ1-5; possibly TRBD1 for D (5 bases). This CDR3 has 15 residues. The germline V and J ends were trimmed by 0 bases and 6 bases, with 12 bases remaining between them. Per germline, CDR1 LNHNV and CDR2 YYDKDF (reference sequence). CDR3 bases: TGTGCCACCAGCAGAGAAGGCGGGGCAGGTCAGCCCCAGCATTTT. It translates to CATSREGGAGQPQHF.

This chain links TRBV21-1 with TRBJ2-7; TRBD1, the table's D call, lacks a check against the DNA. TRBV21-1 is listed as a pseudogene. This CDR3 contains 14 residues. The CDR3 coding sequence is TGTGCCAACGATTCACCGGGACAAACCTACGAGCAGTACTTC. Protein: CANDSPGQTYEQYF.

This chain connects TRBV27 to TRBJ2-2; D is undetermined. Germline V lookup: CDR1 MNHEY, CDR2 SMNVEV (reference sequence). CDR3 length: 14 residues. V was clipped by 1 base and J by 3 bases, with 6 bases between them. This CDR3 reads CASSLWADTGELFF. DNA of the CDR3: TGTGCCAGCAGTTTATGGGCCGACACCGGGGAGCTGTTTTTT.

The chain is built from TRBV6-1 and TRBJ2-7, with D uncertain. The ends were cut back, 1 base at V and 6 bases at J, with 16 bases in the middle. The CDR3 loop spans 15 amino acids. The germline V gene has CDR1 MNHNS and CDR2 SASEGT. The CDR3 loop reads CASSEGVGPHSEQYF. CDR3 DNA: TGTGCCAGCAGTGAAGGGGTTGGGCCACACAGCGAGCAGTACTTC.

The V gene is TRBV11-2, the J gene TRBJ1-2, with D possibly being TRBD1 (6 bases). Looked up from germline, CDR1 is SGHAT and CDR2 is FQNNGV. V dropped 6 bases and J dropped 0 bases, with 11 bases sitting between them. The length of the CDR3 is 14 residues. CDR3 amino acids: CASSSQGSNYGYTF. CDR3 DNA: TGTGCCAGCAGTTCTCAGGGGTCTAACTATGGCTACACCTTC.

The chain is built from TRBV5-1 and TRBJ2-1, with TRBD2 identical over 10 bases. V was clipped by 5 bases and J by 6 bases; unmatched bases: 8. CDR1 is SGHRS and CDR2 is YFSETQ in the germline V gene. The CDR3 contains 15 residues. As DNA, the CDR3 is TGCGCCAGCAGAGGGACTAGCGCAGCGGTCAATGAGCAGTTCTTC. This codes for CASRGTSAAVNEQFF.

The J gene is TRBJ2-7, the V gene TRBV5-8; no reliable D call. The CDR3 sequence is 14 residues long. V was cut by 0 bases and J by 3 bases, with 10 bases left in between. Germline values: CDR1 SGHTS, CDR2 YDEGEE. The DNA of the CDR3 is TGTGCCAGCAGCTTGGCTGACACGAGCTACGAGCAGTACTTC. Protein sequence: CASSLADTSYEQYF. Using reference TRBV5-8 and TRBJ2-7 for the parts outside the CDR3, the full variable domain is EAGVTQSPTHLIKTRGQQATLRCSPISGHTSVYWYQQALGLGLQFLLWYDEGEERNRGNFPPRFSGRQFPNYSSELNVNALELEDSALYLCASSLADTSYEQYFGPGTRLTVT.